What follows is one TCR beta chain and its context. Its antigen remains unidentified. PCR was performed using 60 Vbeta and 13 Jbeta primers. Data came from immunoSEQ multiplex PCR; TCRdb stores just in-frame clones and leaves some out. The sample has more than 150,000 clones, roughly 80% seen once; the top ten hold approximately 1.2%. These data are taken from a study of cytomegalovirus exposure and HLA in healthy donors. Study-level findings and limits: An analysis that came later showed most CMV-associated TCR beta chains appearing HLA-restricted.

Donors sampled were nominally healthy, though unrecorded immune exposures were likely. The sequence was obtained from a man aged 45-65 years in good health and CMV-seropositive. Input material: PBMCs.

This CDR3 reads CASSSLGNEQYF. The CDR3 nucleotides are TGTGCCAGCAGTTCCCTCGGGAACGAGCAGTACTTC. This chain connects TRBV28 to TRBJ2-7, with a possible D match to TRBD2 (5 bases). V was shortened by 4 bases and J by 5 bases, with 9 bases between the two germline ends. The CDR3 runs to 12 residues. Germline V CDR1 and CDR2: MDHEN, SYDVKM.